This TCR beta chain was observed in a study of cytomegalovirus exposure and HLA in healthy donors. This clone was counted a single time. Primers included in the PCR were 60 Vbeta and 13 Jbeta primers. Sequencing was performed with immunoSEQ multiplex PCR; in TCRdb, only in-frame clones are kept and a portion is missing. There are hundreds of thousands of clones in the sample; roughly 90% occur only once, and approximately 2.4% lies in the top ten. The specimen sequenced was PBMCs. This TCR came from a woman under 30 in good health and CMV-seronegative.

CDR3 region: CASSLDPDREQYF. The CDR3 nucleotides are TGTGCCAGCAGCTTAGATCCGGACAGAGAGCAGTACTTC. The chain couples TRBV11-2 to TRBJ2-7; a weak D match, TRBD1 (6 bases). The CDR3 loop spans 13 amino acids. The ends were cut back, 0 bases at V and 7 bases at J, with 10 bases in the middle. In germline, CDR1 is SGHAT, CDR2 FQNNGV.